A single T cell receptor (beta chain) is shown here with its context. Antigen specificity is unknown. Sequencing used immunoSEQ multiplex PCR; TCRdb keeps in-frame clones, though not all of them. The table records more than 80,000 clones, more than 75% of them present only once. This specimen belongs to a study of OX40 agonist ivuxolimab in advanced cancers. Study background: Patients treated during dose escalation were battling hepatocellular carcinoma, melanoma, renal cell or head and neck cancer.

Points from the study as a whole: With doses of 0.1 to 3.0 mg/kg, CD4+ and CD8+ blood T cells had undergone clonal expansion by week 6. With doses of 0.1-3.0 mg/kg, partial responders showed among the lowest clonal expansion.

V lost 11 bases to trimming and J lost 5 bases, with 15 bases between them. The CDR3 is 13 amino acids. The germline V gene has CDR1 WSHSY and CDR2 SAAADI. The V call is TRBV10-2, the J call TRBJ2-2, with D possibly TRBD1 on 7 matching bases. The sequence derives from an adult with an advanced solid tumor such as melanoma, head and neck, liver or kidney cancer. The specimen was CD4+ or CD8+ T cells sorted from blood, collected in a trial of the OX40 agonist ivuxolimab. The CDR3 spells CACAGQRTGELFF. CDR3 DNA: TGCGCCTGCGCGGGACAGCGAACCGGGGAGCTGTTTTTT.